What follows are 10 T cell receptor beta chains derived from one specimen sequenced in a study of long-term antiretroviral therapy in people with HIV. Samples were assayed with immunoSEQ v3.0 at survey level. Clones were sequenced by immunoSEQ multiplex PCR, and TCRdb holds only the in-frame ones, with some missing. The sample has some 28,000 clones, just over 85% seen once. The source material was unsorted PBMCs, sampled 0.8 years after starting antiretroviral therapy. These receptors were collected from a woman aged 25 to 39 with HIV.

In nucleotides, the CDR3 is TGTGCCAGCAGTTCCAGGGAGATGGATGGCTACACCTTC. Protein product: CASSSREMDGYTF. The chain has TRBV27 and TRBJ1-2; D perhaps matches TRBD1 (5 bases). Germline-derived CDR1 and CDR2 are MNHEY and SMNVEV (reference sequence). With 4 bases removed from V and 6 bases from J, the gap between germline ends came to 12 bases. The CDR3 has 13 amino acids.

This chain connects TRBV5-5 to TRBJ2-5; the D is unclear. V was pared by 0 bases and J by 2 bases, with 17 bases between. The CDR3 consists of 17 residues. Germline assignment: CDR1 SGHKS and CDR2 YYEKEE (reference sequence). In DNA form, the CDR3 reads TGTGCCAGCAGCTTGGACCCCCTATGGGCCTCACAAGAGACCCAGTACTTC. Translation: CASSLDPLWASQETQYF.

The chain carries TRBV11-3 and TRBJ2-1; D is perhaps TRBD2 (5 bases). Germline CDR1 reads SGHNT; CDR2 reads YENEEA. CDR3 length: 15 residues. The ends were cut back, 3 bases at V and 10 bases at J, with 19 bases in the middle. This chain's CDR3 is CASSFGLQGGYEQFF. As DNA, the CDR3 is TGTGCCAGCAGCTTTGGGCTACAAGGCGGGTACGAGCAGTTCTTC.

This rearrangement joins TRBV7-9 to TRBJ2-1, with a weak D call TRBD2 (6 bases). This CDR3 has 17 amino acids. V was cut by 3 bases and J by 8 bases, with 23 bases left in between. Germline V gene lookup returns CDR1 SEHNR and CDR2 FQNEAQ (reference sequence). CDR3 DNA: TGTGCCAGCAGCTTCCTTCTCTCGGGGGAACATAAGTATGAGCAGTTCTTC. Its protein is CASSFLLSGEHKYEQFF.

V usage is TRBV7-6 and J usage is TRBJ1-3, with D hard to call. V lost 5 bases and J lost 2, with 16 bases in between. The germline V gene has CDR1 SGHVS and CDR2 FNYEAQ. The CDR3 totals 16 residues. The CDR3 spells CASSPSLYRTGNTIYF. The CDR3 DNA is TGTGCCAGCAGCCCCAGCCTGTACAGAACTGGAAACACCATATATTTT.

CDR3 bases: TGCGCCAGCAGCTTTAGCAGCGGGGCCCTCACAGATACGCAGTATTTT. Protein product: CASSFSSGALTDTQYF. The V and J genes are TRBV5-1 and TRBJ2-3, with 7 bases that match TRBD2. V gave up 2 bases and J gave up 2 bases; unmatched junction bases: 8. Germline loops: CDR1 SGHRS, CDR2 YFSETQ. CDR3 length: 16 residues.

The chain is built from TRBV6-5 and TRBJ2-2; 9 bases match TRBD1. The CDR3 runs to 15 residues. Germline-derived CDR1 and CDR2 are MNHEY and SVGAGI. V lost 6 bases, J lost 0 bases, and 2 bases stayed unmatched. CDR3 nucleotide sequence: TGTGCCAGCAGAAGGGACAGGGCGAACACCGGGGAGCTGTTTTTT. Protein sequence: CASRRDRANTGELFF.

The chain recombines TRBV7-9 with TRBJ2-3, with a weak D call TRBD2 (5 bases). The CDR3 contains 14 residues. Trimming removed 5 bases at V and 5 bases at J, with 14 bases between. CDR1 is SEHNR and CDR2 is FQNEAQ in the germline V gene (reference sequence). The CDR3, as DNA: TGTGCCAGCAGCCACACCAACGGGGTAGATACGCAGTATTTT. Translating gives CASSHTNGVDTQYF.

The gene calls are TRBV19 and TRBJ1-2; D is undetermined. V lost 10 bases and J lost 2, with 11 bases in between. The CDR3 length is 12 residues. CDR1 and CDR2 from the germline V gene are LNHDA and SQIVND (reference sequence). CDR3 residues: CATAVGNYGYTF. The CDR3 bases are TGTGCCACCGCGGTCGGGAACTATGGCTACACCTTC.

The gene calls are TRBV27 and TRBJ1-1; D is undetermined. V was shortened by 6 bases and J by 7 bases, with 15 bases between the two germline ends. CDR3 length: 13 residues. CDR1 is MNHEY, CDR2 SMNVEV, per germline (reference sequence). The CDR3 here is CASSRRRTSEAFF. CDR3 DNA sequence: TGTGCCAGCAGCCGAAGGAGGACGAGTGAAGCTTTCTTT.